The 8 T cell receptor beta chains below all came from one sample that was sequenced in a study of blood T cell repertoires in COVID-19. Using immunoSEQ multiplex PCR, the repertoire was profiled, and TCRdb retains in-frame clones only, with some absent. The sample shows 200,000 to 250,000 clones, about nine tenths of them seen only once. Sequenced input: PBMCs or T cells enriched from blood (not recorded which). Receptors originate from a man aged 35-49 years who had recovered from COVID-19.

The J gene is TRBJ2-3, the V gene TRBV5-4, with 8 bases matching TRBD2. The V and J ends lost 4 bases and 0 bases, in that order; junction bases with no gene match: 7. Germline V gene lookup returns CDR1 SGHNT and CDR2 YYREEE (reference sequence). The CDR3 runs to 16 residues. The CDR3 is CASSRGGRSSTDTQYF. The CDR3 bases are TGTGCCAGCAGCCGGGGGGGGAGGTCGAGCACAGATACGCAGTATTTT.

The chain is built from TRBV18 and TRBJ1-1; possibly TRBD1 for D (6 bases). V dropped 2 bases and J dropped 10 bases, with 14 bases sitting between them. Germline values: CDR1 KGHSH, CDR2 LQKENI. The CDR3 covers 13 residues. The CDR3 sequence: CASSPTTGEGAFF. The CDR3 region has the DNA TGTGCCAGCTCACCAACGACAGGTGAGGGAGCTTTCTTT. The entire variable domain, with the rest obtained from reference TRBV18 and TRBJ1-1, is as follows: NAGVMQNPRHLVRRRGQEARLRCSPMKGHSHVYWYRQLPEEGLKFMVYLQKENIIDESGMPKERFSAEFPKEGPSILRIQQVVRGDSAAYFCASSPTTGEGAFFGQGTRLTVV.

The CDR3 DNA follows: TGTGCCAGCAGCAAAACGGGGAGGGGAGAGACCCAGTACTTC. Encoded protein: CASSKTGRGETQYF. This rearrangement joins TRBV21-1 to TRBJ2-5; the tabulated D call, TRBD2, remains unverified against the DNA. TRBV21-1 is a pseudogene. This CDR3 region has 14 residues.

The chain recombines TRBV12-3 or TRBV12-4 with TRBJ1-2; TRBD1 might be the D (5 bases). The CDR3 contains 12 residues. V lost 8 bases and J lost 4, with 11 bases in between. The CDR3 loop is CASGWGLYGYTF. The CDR3 DNA reads as TGTGCCAGCGGGTGGGGCCTCTATGGCTACACCTTC.

V is TRBV30 and J is TRBJ1-6; 9 nucleotides line up with TRBD1. There are 14 residues in the CDR3. Germline lookup yields CDR1 GTSNPN and CDR2 SVGIG (reference sequence). V trimming: 3 bases; J trimming: 9 bases; junction bases outside the gene matches: 6. The CDR3 loop is CAWSIGTGPSPLHF. Here the CDR3 DNA reads TGTGCCTGGAGCATCGGGACAGGGCCTTCACCCCTCCACTTT.

The chain employs TRBV24-1 and TRBJ2-1, with 8 bases fitting TRBD1. Germline V lookup: CDR1 KGHDR, CDR2 SFDVKD. V gave up 2 bases and J gave up 8 bases; unmatched junction bases: 10. The CDR3 runs to 16 residues. This CDR3 is CATSDSRRGRLDEQFF. CDR3 in DNA: TGTGCCACCAGTGATTCCCGCAGGGGGCGCTTAGATGAGCAGTTCTTC.

The gene calls are TRBV19 and TRBJ1-4, with D possibly matching TRBD1 (5 bases). The germline V and J ends were trimmed by 3 bases and 7 bases, with 12 bases remaining between them. The germline gives CDR1 LNHDA, CDR2 SQIVND (reference sequence). The CDR3 extends over 14 amino acids. CDR3 loop: CASSIGPGREKLFF. The CDR3 DNA reads as TGTGCCAGTAGTATTGGGCCAGGGCGTGAAAAACTGTTTTTT.

V is TRBV21-1 and J is TRBJ2-2; the table's TRBD2 call for D was not verified on the DNA. TRBV21-1 is a documented pseudogene. CDR3 length: 15 amino acids. CDR3 in amino acids: CASSKVSGYTGELFF. DNA of the CDR3: TGTGCCAGCAGCAAAGTCTCGGGGTACACCGGGGAGCTGTTTTTT.